Following are 9 T cell receptor beta chains from one sample sequenced in a study of shared clonotypes between healthy human individuals (dated by TCRdb to the early 2020s). CD8 naive samples were CD45RO-negative cells positively selected for CCR7, giving a CD45RA+CCR7+ population that excluded TemRA cells. Receptors were amplified or captured by the immunoSEQ multiplex PCR assay. The table was pulled from immuneACCESS by TCRdb, which kept in-frame rearrangements only. Such tables lose some clones; where checked, under half of the loss comes from unresolved V genes, and the rest has no known cause. The table for this sample lists under 1 million clones; roughly 92% of them were counted only once. The top ten clones comprise 24% of the sample. Sequences were obtained from naive CD8+ T cells sorted from blood. Read against the paper, the sample's cell subset or site label means: CD45RA+CCR7+. Receptors were obtained from a man aged 25-45 years in good health.

This chain connects TRBV4-1 to TRBJ2-4; D is perhaps TRBD2 (6 bases). V dropped 6 bases and J dropped 12 bases, with 15 bases sitting between them. Per germline, CDR1 MGHRA and CDR2 YSYEKL. The CDR3 runs to 12 residues. This chain's CDR3 is CASSPGGVNQYF. The DNA of the CDR3 is TGCGCCAGCAGTCCCGGGGGTGTAAATCAGTACTTC.

The chain couples TRBV4-3 to TRBJ2-5, with 12 positions matching TRBD1. Germline V gene sequence: CDR1 LGHNA, CDR2 YSLEER. V trimming: 3 bases; J trimming: 5 bases; junction bases outside the gene matches: 4. The CDR3 totals 15 residues. The CDR3 DNA sequence: TGCGCCAGCAGCCATGGGACAGGGGGCTCGGAGACCCAGTACTTC. Translated, it gives CASSHGTGGSETQYF.

The rearrangement uses TRBV2 and TRBJ2-3; 7 bases are shared with TRBD2. J was trimmed by 0 bases and V by 7 bases; bases with no gene match: 16. The germline CDR1 and CDR2 sequences are SNHLY and FYNNEI. The CDR3 extends over 18 amino acids. CDR3 DNA sequence: TGTGCCAGCATTGGGTCTAGCGGAGACGGAAGCAGCACAGATACGCAGTATTTT. Its protein is CASIGSSGDGSSTDTQYF.

This chain joins TRBV7-2 and TRBJ1-1; D unclear. Trimming shortened V by 3 bases and J by 1 base, and 6 bases separated the two germline ends. This CDR3 has 13 amino acids. Per the germline V gene, CDR1 is SGHTA and CDR2 is FQGNSA. This chain's CDR3 is CASSFVTNTEAFF. Written as DNA, the CDR3 is TGTGCCAGCAGCTTCGTCACGAACACTGAAGCTTTCTTT.

CDR3 nucleotide sequence: TGTGCCAGCAGCACGAGGGCAGCGGGTGCAGATACGCAGTATTTT. Its protein product is CASSTRAAGADTQYF. J is TRBJ2-3 and V is TRBV11-3; the D gene is possibly TRBD2 (6 bases). Germline CDR1 reads SGHNT; CDR2 reads YENEEA. The V and J ends lost 5 bases and 4 bases respectively, with 16 bases between them. The CDR3 is 15 amino acids.

V is TRBV10-3 and J is TRBJ2-7; 9 nucleotides line up with TRBD2. The CDR3 has 21 amino acids. The germline gives CDR1 ENHRY, CDR2 SYGVKD. V lost 4 bases to trimming and J lost 4 bases; unmatched junction nucleotides: 26. CDR3 sequence reads: CAISGPLLAGGRMELKYEQYF. In nucleotides, the CDR3 is TGTGCCATCAGTGGTCCTCTTTTGGCGGGAGGGAGGATGGAGCTTAAGTACGAGCAGTACTTC.

The V and J genes are TRBV11-2 and TRBJ2-5; unclear D gene. The CDR3 spans 12 residues. The V gene lost 5 bases and the J gene lost 3 bases, with 7 bases spanning the gap. The germline gives CDR1 SGHAT, CDR2 FQNNGV. CDR3 residues: CASSPIEETQYF. The CDR3 DNA reads TGTGCCAGCAGCCCCATCGAAGAGACCCAGTACTTC.

V is TRBV7-6 and J is TRBJ2-2; D remains unclear. V lost 6 bases to trimming and J lost 10 bases, with 15 bases between them. The CDR3 loop spans 13 amino acids. CDR1 is SGHVS and CDR2 is FNYEAQ in the germline V gene. CDR3 loop: CASRDRVSAELFF. In nucleotides, the CDR3 is TGTGCCAGCAGGGACCGGGTCTCCGCGGAGCTGTTTTTT. The whole variable domain, remainder taken from reference TRBV7-6 and TRBJ2-2, is GAGVSQSPRYKVTKRGQDVALRCDPISGHVSLYWYRQALGQGPEFLTYFNYEAQQDKSGLPNDRFSAERPEGSISTLTIQRTEQRDSAMYRCASRDRVSAELFFGEGSRLTVL.

In this sample, this clone turned up once. The chain uses TRBV4-3 and TRBJ2-7; 9 positions match TRBD1. The CDR3 totals 15 residues. Unmatched junction bases numbered 6, after V lost 4 bases and J lost 2 bases. CDR1 and CDR2 (germline): LGHNA, YSLEER. CDR3 protein: CASSPGTGHTYEQYF. CDR3 bases: TGCGCCAGCAGCCCCGGGACAGGGCATACCTACGAGCAGTACTTC.